The source of this T cell receptor (beta chain) is a study of CD8+CD57+ T cells in acquired aplastic anemia. This clonotype came up a few times. Germline assignment: CDR1 SGDLS and CDR2 YYNGEE. V gave up 4 bases and J gave up 2 bases, with 13 bases separating them. The CDR3 runs to 14 residues. TCR beta VDJ and CDR3 profiles were obtained from a genomic DNA template. From the reads, TCRdb called clonotypes with MiXCR, one entry per CDR3 protein. The data contain about 190,000 distinct CDR3 sequences, roughly 64% of them singletons. The chain employs TRBV9 and TRBJ2-7; a possible D gene is TRBD2 (5 bases). The sequence was collected from a human donor with severe aplastic anemia or a healthy control (not recorded which). The source material was sorted CD4+, CD8+, or CD8+CD57+ T cells (not recorded which) from PBMCs. Written as DNA, the CDR3 is TGTGCCAGCAGCTCCCGGACGGGAACCTACGAGCAGTACTTC. It encodes CASSSRTGTYEQYF.